The rows below give T cell receptor beta chains drawn from one sample of a study of blood T cell repertoires in COVID-19. Repertoires were generated with immunoSEQ multiplex PCR, while TCRdb's copy carries only in-frame clones and drops some. Here the sample spans tens of thousands of clones, roughly 82% being singletons. What was sequenced was peripheral blood. Source of these receptors: a man aged 50 or older with acute or convalescent COVID-19. CDR3s include the opening cysteine and the closing phenylalanine or tryptophan. The D gene is left open where the match is weak. Rows may omit the clone size; those that give it use once, few, many or a size class.

j_gene	abundance	v_gene	d_gene	CDR3nt	CDR3aa
TRBJ2-5	NA	TRBV18	TRBD2	TGTGCCAGCTCACCACCCCTTGGCCAGCGGGGGGGCCTTTGGCAAGAGACCCAGTACTTC	CASSPPLGQRGGLWQETQYF
TRBJ1-1	NA	TRBV6-5	NA	TGTGCCAGCAGCGCCGAACAGAGGAACACTGAAGCTTTCTTT	CASSAEQRNTEAFF
TRBJ1-2	NA	TRBV5-1	TRBD1	TGCGCCAGCAGCGTGACAGGGGTTTATGGCTACACCTTC	CASSVTGVYGYTF
TRBJ1-2	NA	TRBV5-8	TRBD1	TGTGCCAGCAGCTGGGGACAGGGGGCGCCGGGAGCCTTCTATGGCTACACCTTC	CASSWGQGAPGAFYGYTF
TRBJ1-2	NA	TRBV28	NA	TGTGCCAGCAGTTTAGACAGGAACAATGGCTACACCTTC	CASSLDRNNGYTF
TRBJ2-7	NA	TRBV10-3	TRBD2	TGTGCCGTTAGCGGGAGAGACGAGCAGTACTTC	CAVSGRDEQYF
TRBJ1-1	NA	TRBV20-1	TRBD1	TGCAGTGCTAGTAGTGGTTTGACAGGGAAGACTGAAGCTTTCTTT	CSASSGLTGKTEAFF
TRBJ1-1	NA	TRBV5-4	NA	TGTGCCAGCAGCCTTCGTTCAGTCAGGAACACTGAAGCTTTCTTT	CASSLRSVRNTEAFF
TRBJ2-5	NA	TRBV27	TRBD2	TGTGCCAGCAGTCCGGGACTAGCGGGAGGGGATGAGGAGACCCAGTACTTC	CASSPGLAGGDEETQYF
TRBJ1-1	NA	TRBV12-5	NA	TGTGCTAGTGGTTTGGCCTCTGGAGGTGAAGCTTTCTTT	CASGLASGGEAFF
TRBJ2-2	NA	TRBV10-3	TRBD2	TGTGCCATCAAGGAGCTAGCGGGAGAGGTCACCGGGGAGCTGTTTTTT	CAIKELAGEVTGELFF
TRBJ1-4	NA	TRBV19	NA	TGTGCCAGTAGTATGGGAGCGCGGGGCGAGGAAAAACTGTTTTTT	CASSMGARGEEKLFF
TRBJ1-4	once	TRBV5-8	TRBD1	TGTGCCAGCAGCGTCGGGACAGCAACTAATGAAAAACTGTTTTTT	CASSVGTATNEKLFF
TRBJ2-1	once	TRBV7-3	NA	TGTGCCAGCAGCCCCGAGGGTCGGGGGGCTAGTTCCTACAATGAGCAGTTCTTC	CASSPEGRGASSYNEQFF
TRBJ1-5	NA	TRBV6-2/TRBV6-3	NA	TGTGCCAGCAGTTACGGGGGCTATAGCAATCAGCCCCAGCATTTT	CASSYGGYSNQPQHF
TRBJ1-5	NA	TRBV10-3	NA	TGTGCCATCAGTGCAGGGCTTAGCAATCAGCCCCAGCATTTT	CAISAGLSNQPQHF
TRBJ2-7	NA	TRBV11-2	NA	TGTGCCAGCAGCTTCGGGGGCGGGGGATCCTACGAGCAGTACTTC	CASSFGGGGSYEQYF
TRBJ1-1	NA	TRBV29-1	TRBD1	TGCAGCGTTGGACAGGGAGACACTGAAGCTTTCTTT	CSVGQGDTEAFF
TRBJ1-5	NA	TRBV6-5	TRBD1	TGTGCCAGCAGGGGACAGGGGAGGGAGGATCAGCCCCAGCATTTT	CASRGQGREDQPQHF
TRBJ2-7	NA	TRBV5-4	NA	TGTGCCAGCAGCTTCTCACCGAGCTCCTACGAGCAGTACTTC	CASSFSPSSYEQYF
TRBJ1-1	NA	TRBV18	NA	TGTGCCAGCTCCCCAAGCACCCCCGGCACTGAAGCTTTCTTT	CASSPSTPGTEAFF
TRBJ2-7	NA	TRBV7-2	NA	TGTGCCAGCACCCCCGGTTCCTCCTACGAGCAGTACTTC	CASTPGSSYEQYF
TRBJ1-6	NA	TRBV7-9	TRBD1	TGTGCCAGCAGCTCGGGACAGGGGGCCGGATCACCCCTCCACTTT	CASSSGQGAGSPLHF
TRBJ1-1	NA	TRBV7-9	NA	TGTGCCAGCACGATACAGGGGAACACTGAAGCTTTCTTT	CASTIQGNTEAFF
TRBJ1-4	NA	TRBV7-2	NA	TGTGCCAGCAGCCTACAGGGAACTAATGAAAAACTGTTTTTT	CASSLQGTNEKLFF
TRBJ2-7	NA	TRBV24-1	NA	TGTGCCACCAGGGGTGGTCCAGGGAACTACGAGCAGTACTTC	CATRGGPGNYEQYF
TRBJ1-2	few	TRBV24-1	NA	TGTGCCACCAGTGACGTCGGTGGCTATGGCTACACCTTC	CATSDVGGYGYTF
TRBJ2-7	NA	TRBV6-5	TRBD1	TGTGCCAGCAGGGGCAGGGGGTCACTTTCCTACGAGCAGTACTTC	CASRGRGSLSYEQYF